This entry concerns a single T cell receptor beta chain. Source study methods: Estimation of nucleated cell counts relied on the amplification of reference gene primers. Using immunoSEQ multiplex PCR, the repertoire was profiled, and TCRdb retains in-frame clones only, with some absent. The V and J calls and clone size come from that table; D and trimming were worked out from the DNA. The sample yields approximately 24,000 clones, 86% seen once. The record originates from a study of blood T cell repertoires in COVID-19. On the study more broadly: Researchers got acute and convalescent COVID-19 samples from the United States, Italy and Spain. T cells, B-cell-depleted T cells, or PBMCs supplied cDNA or gDNA.

Trimming cost V 0 bases and J 5 bases, with 17 bases left between them. The CDR3 extends over 16 amino acids. Germline V gene lookup returns CDR1 LGHNA and CDR2 YNFKEQ. Sequencing input: peripheral blood. The V gene is TRBV4-2, the J gene TRBJ2-7; perhaps TRBD1 as D (6 bases). The sequence was collected from a man in his fifties with active COVID-19. The CDR3 nucleotides read TGTGCCAGCAGCCAAGAGGGGCCAGGGGAGATCCACGAGCAGTACTTC. It specifies CASSQEGPGEIHEQYF.